This note documents a single T cell receptor (beta chain) sequence. As yet, its antigen is unknown. Donors, healthy HIV-negative adults, lacked recent acute infections or vaccinations. This specimen comes from a study of shared clonotypes between healthy human individuals. Study background: Every donor yielded three CD4 naive, three CD4 memory, two CD8 naive and one CD8 memory plate. Study conclusions and caveats: Having only a few donors restricted how much genetic and exposure-history diversity was captured.

The repertoire was sequenced with immunoSEQ multiplex PCR; TCRdb's copy has only in-frame clones and lacks some. The table records approximately 640,000 clones, approximately 75% of them present only once. CDR3 length equals 15 residues. The germline CDR1 and CDR2 sequences are MNHNS and SASEGT. The germline V and J ends were trimmed by 7 bases and 8 bases, with 22 bases remaining between them. The rearrangement uses TRBV6-1 and TRBJ2-3, with D perhaps given as TRBD1 or TRBD2 (6 bases each). The source of this sequence is a woman between 25 and 40 years old in good health. The sequenced material came from memory CD4+ T cells sorted from blood. The subset was: CD45RA-negative fraction. CDR3 amino acids: CASTEGGTIKGTQYF. For the CDR3, the DNA is TGTGCCAGCACCGAAGGGGGGACAATAAAGGGTACGCAGTATTTT.